These 5 T cell receptor beta chains were all obtained from the same sample, sequenced in a study of blood T cell repertoires in COVID-19. The data were produced by immunoSEQ multiplex PCR, yet TCRdb's version contains in-frame clones alone and is incomplete. In the table there are around 180,000 clones, roughly three quarters of which are singletons. Sequencing was done on a sample of peripheral blood. These receptors all come from a woman aged 80 or over with COVID-19, enrolled during active disease.

The V gene is TRBV27, the J gene TRBJ1-6; TRBD1 is a possible D gene (5 bases). Germline V gives CDR1 MNHEY, CDR2 SMNVEV (reference sequence). This CDR3 spans 14 amino acids. V lost 6 bases to trimming and J lost 9 bases, with 15 bases between them. For the CDR3, the DNA is TGTGCCAGCAGCATCACAGGTCGAGGTTCACCCCTCCACTTT. Protein product: CASSITGRGSPLHF.

The genes are TRBV7-2 and TRBJ2-5; weak D call: TRBD2 (7 bases). The CDR3 sequence is 15 residues long. The germline gives CDR1 SGHTA, CDR2 FQGNSA. Trimming stripped 1 base from V and 7 bases from J, with 16 bases between. CDR3 in DNA: TGTGCCAGCAGCTTAGGCGCGGGGGCGACCTCGACCCAGTACTTC. The encoded protein is CASSLGAGATSTQYF.

This clone appeared a single time. The genes are TRBV7-2 and TRBJ2-7; 10 bases line up with TRBD2. The CDR3 has 18 residues. Unmatched junction bases numbered 13, after V lost 2 bases and J lost 3 bases. From germline, CDR1 is SGHTA and CDR2 FQGNSA. The CDR3 DNA is TGTGCCAGCAGCTTATACCCTAGCGGGGGTCTCTCGGACTACGAGCAGTACTTC. It encodes CASSLYPSGGLSDYEQYF.

This clone showed up just a few times. This chain joins TRBV5-1 and TRBJ1-5; 9 positions agree with TRBD1. Germline V gene data show CDR1 as SGHRS and CDR2 as YFSETQ. The CDR3 runs 15 residues. Losses at the gene ends were 4 bases for V and 6 bases for J; bases not matched to a gene: 8. The CDR3 DNA reads as TGCGCCAGCAGCCTAACCGGACAGGGGAGTCAGCCCCAGCATTTT. Its translation is CASSLTGQGSQPQHF.

This clone was counted only a few times. The chain has TRBV19 and TRBJ1-5; a weak D match, TRBD1 (5 bases). With 5 bases removed from V and 6 bases from J, the gap between germline ends came to 11 bases. This CDR3 is 13 amino acids long. Germline CDR1 and CDR2: LNHDA and SQIVND (reference sequence). CDR3 coding DNA: TGTGCCAGTAGTTGGGGCCCGGGTCAGCCCCAGCATTTT. This codes for CASSWGPGQPQHF.